One sample yielded the 28 T cell receptor beta chains listed below, sequenced in a study of identical twins. TCRdb independently ran MiXCR on the 5' RACE reads; one entry per CDR3 protein. Here the sample spans roughly 350,000 distinct CDR3 sequences, approximately 9.1% being singletons. Sample: naive T cells sorted from blood. Receptors originate from a woman aged 45-59 years in good health.

The chain links TRBV7-9 to TRBJ2-7; TRBD1 is a possible D gene (6 bases). The germline CDR1 and CDR2 sequences are SEHNR and FQNEAQ (reference sequence). V shed 1 base and J shed 2 bases, with 15 bases lying between them. This CDR3 comprises 16 residues. The DNA for the CDR3 is TGTGCCAGCAGCTTAGTCCTTAGGGGGACCACCTACGAGCAGTACTTC. Its protein product is CASSLVLRGTTYEQYF.

This clonotype was seen a handful of times. The chain carries TRBV6-6 and TRBJ2-1; 9 nucleotides match TRBD1. With V trimmed by 4 bases and J by 6 bases, 4 bases remained unmatched. CDR3 size: 14 residues. CDR1 is MNHNY, CDR2 SVGAGI, per germline (reference sequence). This CDR3 is CASSFGTGSNEQFF. CDR3 DNA: TGTGCCAGCAGTTTCGGGACAGGGTCCAATGAGCAGTTCTTC.

This clonotype was counted at least ten times. V gene TRBV24-1 combines with J gene TRBJ1-5; tentatively, D is TRBD1 (6 bases). Trimming took off 4 bases at V and 5 bases at J, with 17 bases between the two ends. This CDR3 spans 16 amino acids. Germline V gene data show CDR1 as KGHDR and CDR2 as SFDVKD. The CDR3 DNA reads TGTGCCACCAGTGACCCAGGGGATTCGTCTGATCAGCCCCAGCATTTT. It is translated as CATSDPGDSSDQPQHF.

This clonotype appeared many times. V and J are TRBV6-5 and TRBJ2-3; no reliable D call. Germline loops: CDR1 MNHEY, CDR2 SVGAGI. Trimming removed 6 bases at V and 2 bases at J, with 12 bases between. This CDR3 region has 14 residues. Here the CDR3 reads CASRSRASTDTQYF. In nucleotides, the CDR3 is TGTGCCAGCAGAAGCCGGGCCTCCACAGATACGCAGTATTTT.

V gene TRBV29-1 combines with J gene TRBJ2-7; D is possibly TRBD1 or TRBD2 (5 bases each). Germline CDR1 reads SQVTM; CDR2 reads ANQGSEA. The CDR3 totals 15 residues. Trimming removed 1 base from V and 2 bases from J, with 15 bases in between. The CDR3 here is CSVEGRTGATYEQYF. The CDR3 DNA follows: TGCAGCGTTGAAGGCCGGACCGGGGCCACCTACGAGCAGTACTTC.

This clonotype was seen many times. The chain recombines TRBV6-5 with TRBJ2-1; TRBD2 matches 8 bases. Germline V CDR1 and CDR2: MNHEY, SVGAGI. The CDR3 spans 12 residues. J gave up 7 bases and V 7 bases, and 3 bases lay outside the gene matches. CDR3 DNA: TGTGCCAGCAACCGGGGGGGTAATGAGCAGTTCTTC. Protein sequence: CASNRGGNEQFF.

This clonotype has a handful of counts. This chain uses TRBV11-2 with TRBJ1-2, with TRBD1 matching over 8 bases. Germline trimming cut 4 bases from V and 6 bases from J; bases unmatched to any gene: 4. Germline CDR1 reads SGHAT; CDR2 reads FQNNGV. The CDR3 runs 13 residues. For the CDR3, the DNA is TGTGCCAGCAGCTATGACAGGGGAGATGGCTACACCTTC. Amino acid sequence: CASSYDRGDGYTF.

This rearrangement joins TRBV11-3 to TRBJ2-1, with D possibly being TRBD2 (6 bases). Looked up from germline, CDR1 is SGHNT and CDR2 is YENEEA. The CDR3 contains 16 residues. Trimming cost V 5 bases and J 3 bases, with 17 bases left between them. CDR3 amino acids: CASSDIRRAFYNEQFF. The CDR3 DNA follows: TGTGCCAGCAGCGACATCAGGAGGGCCTTCTACAATGAGCAGTTCTTC. Full variable domain (outside the CDR3, taken from reference TRBV11-3 and TRBJ2-1): EAGVVQSPRYKIIEKKQPVAFWCNPISGHNTLYWYLQNLGQGPELLIRYENEEAVDDSQLPKDRFSAERLKGVDSTLKIQPAELGDSAVYLCASSDIRRAFYNEQFFGPGTRLTVL.

This clonotype has ten or more counts. The chain carries TRBV11-2 and TRBJ2-1; 7 bases are a match to TRBD2. J gave up 8 bases and V 6 bases, and 7 bases lay outside the gene matches. The germline CDR1 and CDR2 sequences are SGHAT and FQNNGV. This CDR3 is 13 amino acids long. CDR3 sequence: CASSPGAGDEQFF. The CDR3 nucleotides are TGTGCCAGCAGTCCCGGGGCGGGGGATGAGCAGTTCTTC.

This clonotype was seen a handful of times. This sequence joins TRBV24-1 and TRBJ2-7; no reliable D call. The CDR3 totals 8 residues. Per germline, CDR1 KGHDR and CDR2 SFDVKD. V gave up 9 bases and J gave up 7 bases, with 3 bases separating them. CDR3 protein: CATSEQYF. The CDR3 region has the DNA TGTGCCACCTCGGAGCAGTACTTC.

In its sample, this clonotype was seen many times. The CDR3 DNA sequence: TGCAGTGCTAGTCCACCGGGACGGCTTTATAGCAATCAGCCCCAGCATTTT. It yields the protein CSASPPGRLYSNQPQHF. V gene TRBV20-1 combines with J gene TRBJ1-5; TRBD1 might be the D (5 bases). This CDR3 has 17 amino acids. V was clipped by 3 bases and J by 0 bases, with 18 bases between them. In germline, CDR1 is DFQATT, CDR2 SNEGSKA (reference sequence).

A few counts support this clonotype. The gene calls are TRBV5-1 and TRBJ2-2; weak D call: TRBD2 (5 bases). Germline V CDR1 and CDR2: SGHRS, YFSETQ. The CDR3 sequence is 14 residues long. Trimming removed 2 bases from V and 4 bases from J, with 9 bases in between. In nucleotides, the CDR3 is TGCGCCAGCAGCTTACTAGGAACCACCGGGGAGCTGTTTTTT. Translation gives CASSLLGTTGELFF.

This clonotype was counted a few times. The chain has TRBV20-1 and TRBJ1-2; D is ambiguous. The CDR3 spans 10 residues. Germline values: CDR1 DFQATT, CDR2 SNEGSKA (reference sequence). The DNA of the CDR3 is TGCAGCAGTCCTCTGGATGGCTACACCTTC. It is translated as CSSPLDGYTF.

This clonotype occurred many times. The CDR3 DNA is TGTGCCAGCAGCTTGGGCGCGTACCCTTACAATGAGCAGTTCTTC. Translated, it gives CASSLGAYPYNEQFF. J is TRBJ2-1 and V is TRBV7-6; no firm D call. The germline V gene has CDR1 SGHVS and CDR2 FNYEAQ. Trimming removed 3 bases at V and 4 bases at J, with 13 bases between. The CDR3 is 15 residues long.

The rearrangement uses TRBV6-5 and TRBJ2-7; a possible D gene is TRBD1 (5 bases). The CDR3 covers 14 residues. V lost 0 bases and J 4 bases, leaving 10 bases between the germline ends. Germline CDR1 reads MNHEY; CDR2 reads SVGAGI. Here the CDR3 reads CASSYSQTAYEQYV. DNA of the CDR3: TGTGCCAGCAGTTACTCGCAGACAGCGTACGAGCAGTACGTC.

In this sample, this clonotype turned up a few times. The chain has TRBV5-1 and TRBJ2-3, with D uncertain. V dropped 1 base and J dropped 7 bases, with 19 bases sitting between them. CDR1 and CDR2 from the germline V gene are SGHRS and YFSETQ. This CDR3 comprises 16 residues. The CDR3 loop reads CASSLWAQSLSYTQYF. The CDR3 DNA sequence: TGCGCCAGCAGCTTGTGGGCGCAGTCCCTTTCCTATACGCAGTATTTT.

The rearrangement links TRBV7-8 to TRBJ2-5; 8 bases are a match to TRBD2. The V gene end was trimmed by 6 bases and the J gene end by 1 base; junction bases not matched to a gene: 10. Germline V gene data show CDR1 as SGHVS and CDR2 as FQNEAQ. There are 16 residues in the CDR3. CDR3 sequence (DNA): TGTGCCAGCAGTCCGCGGCGCGGGAGGCTCCAAGAGACCCAGTACTTC. Residues: CASSPRRGRLQETQYF.

This clonotype appeared a few times. The chain is built from TRBV11-2 and TRBJ2-7, with 13 bases fitting TRBD2. The trim removed 6 bases at V and 4 bases at J, leaving 12 bases unmatched. Per the germline V gene, CDR1 is SGHAT and CDR2 is FQNNGV. CDR3 length: 17 residues. The CDR3 protein is CASSPLQGTSGKYEQYF. The CDR3 nucleotides read TGTGCCAGCAGTCCGCTCCAAGGGACTAGCGGGAAATACGAGCAGTACTTC.

The chain is built from TRBV12-3 or TRBV12-4 and TRBJ2-5, with D unclear. This CDR3 is built from 12 residues. V lost 5 bases to trimming and J lost 5 bases, with 9 bases between them. The CDR3 coding sequence is TGTGCCAGCAGTCGAAAGACGGAGACCCAGTACTTC. It is translated as CASSRKTETQYF.

V is TRBV6-8 and J is TRBJ2-7, with unresolved D. The CDR3 runs 12 residues. Trimming shortened V by 6 bases and J by 3 bases, and 9 bases separated the two germline ends. Germline V lookup: CDR1 MNHGY, CDR2 SAAAGT. CDR3 coding DNA: TGTGCCAGCAGCCTAAGGAACTACGAGCAGTACGTC. It translates to CASSLRNYEQYV.

This clonotype came up many times. This sequence joins TRBV5-1 and TRBJ1-2, with TRBD1 matching 9 bases. The junction had 4 bases not matched to a gene; V was cut back by 3 bases and J by 4 bases. CDR3 length: 14 amino acids. CDR1 is SGHRS, CDR2 YFSETQ, per germline. The CDR3 loop is CASSSTGGGYGYTF. For the CDR3, the DNA is TGCGCCAGCAGCTCGACAGGGGGAGGCTATGGCTACACCTTC.

V and J are TRBV12-3 or TRBV12-4 and TRBJ2-1, with unresolved D. Trimming pared 9 bases from V and 1 base from J, leaving 7 bases between. This CDR3 has 12 residues. CDR3: CASFRSYNEQFF. CDR3 in DNA: TGTGCCAGTTTTCGGTCCTACAATGAGCAGTTCTTC.

There are a few counts of this clonotype. The chain links TRBV6-5 to TRBJ1-1; no clear D gene. V dropped 6 bases and J dropped 1 base, with 9 bases sitting between them. The CDR3 totals 13 residues. CDR1 is MNHEY and CDR2 is SVGAGI in the germline V gene. CDR3 sequence (DNA): TGTGCCAGCAGGACCCTGACGAACACTGAAGCTTTCTTT. This codes for CASRTLTNTEAFF.

The V and J genes are TRBV7-2 and TRBJ2-1; 11 nucleotides agree with TRBD2. The CDR3 runs 13 residues. The trim removed 1 base at V and 10 bases at J, leaving 0 bases unmatched. The germline gives CDR1 SGHTA, CDR2 FQGNSA. The DNA of the CDR3 is TGTGCCAGCAGCTTAGGGACTAGCGGGGAGCAGTTCTTC. Amino acid sequence: CASSLGTSGEQFF.

This clonotype has only a few counts. The chain couples TRBV5-1 to TRBJ1-3; a weak D match, TRBD1 (6 bases). There are 14 residues in the CDR3. Germline V gene data show CDR1 as SGHRS and CDR2 as YFSETQ. The V end lost 4 bases, the J end lost 4 bases, and 12 bases lay between the germline ends. CDR3 sequence: CASSQQGSGNTIYF. The CDR3 bases are TGCGCCAGCAGCCAACAGGGATCCGGAAACACCATATATTTT.

The chain couples TRBV4-1 to TRBJ2-7; D possibly corresponds to TRBD2 (6 bases). Germline CDR1 reads MGHRA; CDR2 reads YSYEKL. There are 16 residues in the CDR3. Trimming pared 4 bases from V and 4 bases from J, leaving 20 bases between. CDR3 sequence (DNA): TGCGCCAGCAGCCCCCGAACCCCCGGGACTGATTACGAGCAGTACTTC. As protein: CASSPRTPGTDYEQYF.

In its sample, this clonotype was seen a few times. The chain links TRBV6-5 to TRBJ2-3, with TRBD2 matching over 7 bases. This CDR3 contains 14 residues. The germline gives CDR1 MNHEY, CDR2 SVGAGI. V gave up 10 bases and J gave up 2 bases; unmatched junction bases: 9. The chain's CDR3 is CATVAGAPTDTQYF. The CDR3 DNA reads TGTGCCACGGTGGCGGGAGCCCCCACAGATACGCAGTATTTT.

The V gene is TRBV6-6, the J gene TRBJ2-3, with 8 bases that match TRBD2. The CDR3 is 15 amino acids. The germline CDR1 and CDR2 sequences are MNHNY and SVGAGI (reference sequence). With V trimmed by 5 bases and J by 3 bases, 7 bases remained unmatched. The CDR3 DNA follows: TGTGCCAGCAGTCGTGGGGCTAGCGGGACAGATACGCAGTATTTT. Its translation: CASSRGASGTDTQYF.